Listed below are T cell receptor beta chains from one sample, sequenced in a study of PD-L1 blockade in urothelial cancer. Profiling relied on immunoSEQ multiplex PCR, and the TCRdb table lists in-frame clones only, not all of them. The sample includes 120,000 or so clones, approximately 85% of them seen just once. Specimen: PBMCs, collected around atezolizumab (anti-PD-L1) treatment. The source is a man aged 45-65 years with urothelial cancer. The CDR3 runs from the conserved cysteine through the conserved F or W. A D gene is named only where the DNA matches it firmly. Clone size appears in some rows only: once, few, many, or a class for an expanded clone.

v_gene	j_gene	abundance	d_gene	CDR3aa	CDR3nt
TRBV6-5	TRBJ2-7	once	.	CASSYPASPGYEQYF	TGTGCCAGCAGTTACCCTGCGAGTCCGGGTTACGAGCAGTACTTC
TRBV18	TRBJ2-7	.	TRBD1	CASSPGTGAYEQYF	TGTGCCAGCTCACCAGGGACAGGGGCCTACGAGCAGTACTTC
TRBV18	TRBJ2-3	.	TRBD2	CASSRLTSGNTDTQYF	TGTGCCAGCTCACGGTTAACTAGCGGTAACACAGATACGCAGTATTTT
TRBV5-4	TRBJ2-5	.	.	CASSLPSQETQYF	TGTGCCAGCAGCTTACCCAGCCAAGAGACCCAGTACTTC
TRBV5-8	TRBJ1-1	.	.	CASSFRLHTEAFF	TGTGCCAGCAGCTTCCGACTCCACACTGAAGCTTTCTTT
TRBV4-2	TRBJ1-2	.	.	CASSQSNRESYGYTF	TGTGCCAGCAGCCAAAGTAACAGGGAGTCCTATGGCTACACCTTC
TRBV6-1	TRBJ1-2	.	TRBD1	CASRKGQGVNYGYTF	TGTGCCAGCAGAAAAGGACAGGGAGTTAACTATGGCTACACCTTC
TRBV19	TRBJ2-3	few	TRBD2	CASMRSGRRTDTQYF	TGTGCCAGTATGAGGAGCGGGAGACGCACAGATACGCAGTATTTT
TRBV2	TRBJ2-7	.	.	CASRLDLYEQYF	TGTGCCAGCAGACTAGACCTCTACGAGCAGTACTTC
TRBV30	TRBJ1-2	.	.	CAWSSPYTGGYTF	TGTGCCTGGAGTTCTCCGTACACGGGAGGCTACACCTTC
TRBV28	TRBJ1-2	.	TRBD1	CASSLFLQGANGYTF	TGTGCCAGCAGTTTATTTTTGCAGGGGGCAAATGGCTACACCTTC
TRBV27	TRBJ1-2	.	TRBD1	CASSFGGQANYGYTF	TGTGCCAGCAGTTTTGGGGGACAGGCTAACTATGGCTACACCTTC
TRBV6-1	TRBJ1-2	.	.	CASSEAWGQYGYTF	TGTGCCAGCAGTGAAGCGTGGGGGCAATATGGCTACACCTTC
TRBV5-1	TRBJ2-3	.	TRBD2	CASSLVKRETDTQYF	TGCGCCAGCAGCTTGGTCAAGCGGGAGACAGATACGCAGTATTTT
TRBV7-9	TRBJ2-5	once	TRBD2	CASSLAVLAGEPQETQYF	TGTGCCAGCAGCTTAGCGGTCCTAGCGGGAGAACCACAAGAGACCCAGTACTTC
TRBV27	TRBJ2-7	.	TRBD1	CASSLSPGGYEQYF	TGTGCCAGCAGTTTATCCCCAGGGGGCTACGAGCAGTACTTC
TRBV5-1	TRBJ1-4	.	TRBD1	CASSLATGGSNEKLFF	TGCGCCAGCAGCTTGGCGACAGGGGGCTCTAATGAAAAACTGTTTTTT